A single T cell receptor (beta chain) is shown here with its context. Assay: immunoSEQ multiplex PCR; the TCRdb copy retains only in-frame clones and omits some. The sample records 100,000 or so clones, 80% to 90% being singletons. This sample is drawn from a study of blood T cell repertoires in COVID-19. The wider study: From T cells, B-cell-depleted T cells, or PBMCs came the material, which was cDNA or gDNA.

CDR1 KGHSH and CDR2 LQKENI come from the germline V gene. The CDR3 runs 15 residues. V lost 1 base to trimming and J lost 3 bases, with 12 bases between them. The chain carries TRBV18 and TRBJ1-1; D may be TRBD1 (6 bases). The source material was peripheral blood. The clonotype originates from a woman at least 80 years old with acute or convalescent COVID-19. CDR3 nucleotides: TGTGCCAGCTCACCACAGATAGGGGGAGACACTGAAGCTTTCTTT. Protein: CASSPQIGGDTEAFF.